The text below deals with one T cell receptor beta chain. There are many counts of this clonotype. What antigen it recognizes has not been identified. Base qualities were left out, and no much larger clone turns up one base away. Ophthalmopathy patients had moderately to severely active disease, with a Clinical Activity Score of 3 or more, a NOSPECS grade of 4 or more, and a disease duration of less than 3 months. Patients with uncontrolled infections, other autoimmune diseases, pregnancy or lactation were excluded. Clinical symptoms, serum thyroxine and TRAb, thyroid ultrasound, and orbital computed tomography formed the basis for the diagnoses. PBMCs were separated from 8 to 10 ml of fresh peripheral blood using Ficoll-Paque density gradient centrifugation. Trizol reagent was used to extract total RNA, and RNA quality was then checked on an Agilent 2100 Bioanalyzer. Amplification of TCR beta CDR3 regions was carried out from RNA transcripts. The TCR CDR3 was subjected to a first round of RT-PCR using the HTBI primer set and the Qiagen OneStep RT-PCR kit. The libraries were constructed in a second round of multiplex PCR and then size-selected and purified. Sequencing of the libraries was done on an Illumina HiSeq2000 using paired-end 100 bp reads. Turning to the authors' computational methods: SOAPnuke was used to process the raw data, with reads discarded if the reads contained adapters or uncalled bases, had a mean Phred below 15, or lacked an exact constant-primer or identifier match. High-quality paired reads were merged using COPE v1.2.5, and each unique nucleotide sequence was defined as a clonotype. MiTCR v1.1 was used to align clonotypes to the IMGT TRBV, TRBD and TRBJ reference segments. Only V-J combinations with frequency above 0.0001, covering about 99% of repertoires, were analysed. A TCS score was defined as the ratio between F50 (clonal expansion) and ExV (chaos), using BLOSUM62-based TCRdist between CDR3 peptides within each V-J. Welch's t-statistics and random forest reduced approximately 520 V-J features to fewer than 15, which were used in a naive Bayes classifier (R e1071). The Morisita-Horn index was used to measure how similar the thyroid and blood repertoires were. The raw public data were reprocessed by TCRdb itself: fastp quality trimming at Q25, MiXCR clonotype calling, in-frame beta chains only. When rows share a CDR3 protein, they turn into one entry using the most common DNA and genes. The V and J calls come from TCRdb's annotation, not from the publication. Present in this sample are hundreds of thousands of distinct CDR3 sequences, roughly 15% of which were seen just once. The ten largest make up roughly 4.3% of the sample.

The entry originates in a study of T cells in Graves' hyperthyroidism and ophthalmopathy (dated by TCRdb to the late 2010s). Notes on the research overall: Peripheral blood samples were taken at the time of initial diagnosis, prior to any treatment. A discovery cohort of roughly 100 patients, fewer than 50 with Graves' ophthalmopathy and about 58 with stable Graves' hyperthyroidism, was used to find distinguishing TCR V-J signatures. Prospective prediction of ophthalmopathy was tested in an independent validation cohort of approximately 18 hyperthyroidism patients and 15 to 17 patients who later progressed to ophthalmopathy. The approximately 98 discovery patients were randomly divided into training and test sets at a 7:3 ratio. The study also compared thyroid tissue and blood T-cell repertoires from about six Graves' hyperthyroidism patients. After sampling, hyperthyroidism patients received methimazole starting at 30 mg daily, and ophthalmopathy patients received high-dose intravenous methylprednisolone. TCR Vbeta CDR3 sequencing of 130 to 150 peripheral blood samples (roughly 43 ophthalmopathy, 75 hyperthyroidism and some 17 progressor patients) is reported in the paper.

Counted from cysteine to phenylalanine, this CDR3 has 15 amino acids. The sequence is cut down to CDR3 DNA, 45 bases in frame from base 1. From the germline V gene, CDR1 is MNHEY and CDR2 is SVGAGI. V is cut by 2 bases and J by 5 bases, and the space between the germline ends is 12 bases. Overall study results and their limits: Most expanded thyroid clonotypes (frequency above 0.001) were also detected in blood, a finding suggesting that blood repertoires may reflect thyroid immune responses. A 13 V-J signature model separated ophthalmopathy from stable hyperthyroidism, with approximately 86% sensitivity and 81.08% specificity in cross-validation and 80%/75% in testing. Sample size was not statistically predetermined, and blinding of investigators to group allocation was not performed. During validation, the model predicted progression to ophthalmopathy a median of approximately 7 months ahead of onset, with around 65% sensitivity and around 72% specificity.

The sample taken for sequencing was blood. This receptor was identified in a woman in her forties with Graves' ophthalmopathy. Recombination joined TRBV6-5 with TRBJ1-4, and possibly TRBD1, on 5 matching bases. The DNA sequence is given as TGTGCCAGCAGTTACGGAGGACAAACCAATGAAAAACTGTTTTTT. This encodes CASSYGGQTNEKLFF.